These 26 T cell receptor beta chains came from one sample sequenced in a study of T cells in Graves' hyperthyroidism and ophthalmopathy. What was amplified from RNA transcripts were TCR beta CDR3 regions. The HTBI primer set served for first-round RT-PCR of the TCR CDR3. A single record per CDR3 protein comes from TCRdb applying MiXCR to the multiplex PCR reads. The top ten hold 17% of the sample, which has 400,000 to 500,000 distinct CDR3 sequences, approximately 15% seen once. The specimen sequenced was blood. The receptors stem from a woman between 18 and 30 years old with Graves' hyperthyroidism.

There are many counts of this clonotype. This sequence joins TRBV2 and TRBJ2-7; D ambiguous. This CDR3 is built from 11 residues. The germline V and J ends were trimmed by 5 bases and 3 bases, with 5 bases remaining between them. CDR1 SNHLY and CDR2 FYNNEI come from the germline V gene. The CDR3 region is CASSRDYEQYV. CDR3 sequence (DNA): TGTGCCAGCAGTCGAGACTACGAGCAGTACGTC.

At least ten counts were recorded for this clonotype. The chain is built from TRBV19 and TRBJ1-2, with D uncertain. The germline V gene encodes CDR1 LNHDA and CDR2 SQIVND (reference sequence). CDR3 length: 14 residues. The V and J ends lost 4 bases and 2 bases respectively, with 11 bases between them. The CDR3 bases are TGTGCCAGTAGTAGGCAGAATAACAACTATGGCTACACCTTC. It codes for CASSRQNNNYGYTF.

There are a few counts of this clonotype. The chain links TRBV19 to TRBJ2-7, with 7 bases lining up with TRBD2. This CDR3 has 17 amino acids. Losses at the gene ends were 2 bases for V and 5 bases for J; bases not matched to a gene: 15. Germline V gene sequence: CDR1 LNHDA, CDR2 SQIVND (reference sequence). CDR3 nucleotides: TGTGCCAGTAGTATATTAGGGCGGGAGATAGGTAGCGACGAGCAGTACTTC. It is translated as CASSILGREIGSDEQYF. The whole variable domain, filled in from reference TRBV19 and TRBJ2-7, reads DGGITQSPKYLFRKEGQNVTLSCEQNLNHDAMYWYRQDPGQGLRLIYYSQIVNDFQKGDIAEGYSVSREKKESFPLTVTSAQKNPTAFYLCASSILGREIGSDEQYFGPGTRLTVT.

In its sample, this clonotype was seen a few times. V gene TRBV15 combines with J gene TRBJ1-2; D ambiguous. The CDR3 spans 16 residues. CDR1 and CDR2 from the germline V gene are LNHNV and YYDKDF (reference sequence). Trimming removed 0 bases at V and 12 bases at J, with 23 bases between. The CDR3: CATSRDGLIREEGHTF. The CDR3 nucleotides are TGTGCCACCAGCAGAGATGGGTTGATCCGCGAGGAGGGCCACACCTTC. The whole variable domain, filled in from reference TRBV15 and TRBJ1-2, reads DAMVIQNPRYQVTQFGKPVTLSCSQTLNHNVMYWYQQKSSQAPKLLFHYYDKDFNNEADTPDNFQSRRPNTSFCFLDIRSPGLGDTAMYLCATSRDGLIREEGHTFGSGTRLTVV.

A note on this clonotype: Sequence at one end of the junction differs from germline and may be a read error. This chain joins TRBV5-6 and TRBJ2-5, with 13 bases identical to TRBD2. This CDR3 region has 16 residues. Germline V gene lookup returns CDR1 SGHDT and CDR2 YYEEEE. The DNA for the CDR3 is TGTGCCAGCAGCTTGGTACTAGCGGGAGGGCGGGGGACCCAGTGCTTC. Protein product: CASSLVLAGGRGTQCF.

A few counts support this clonotype. The chain recombines TRBV4-1 with TRBJ2-1; possibly TRBD2 for D (5 bases). V gave up 4 bases and J gave up 6 bases, with 13 bases separating them. This CDR3 has 14 residues. CDR1 and CDR2 from the germline V gene are MGHRA and YSYEKL. The CDR3 nucleotides read TGCGCCAGCAGCCCCCATAGGACTGTCAATGAGCAGTTCTTC. Translation gives CASSPHRTVNEQFF.

This clonotype has a count of ten or more. The CDR3 sequence: CASSPGTGSSYEQYV. The CDR3 coding sequence is TGTGCCAGCTCACCCGGGACAGGCAGCTCCTACGAGCAGTACGTC. The V call is TRBV18, the J call TRBJ2-7; TRBD1 matches 8 bases. Germline CDR1 and CDR2: KGHSH and LQKENI. V lost 3 bases, J lost 0 bases, and 4 bases stayed unmatched. The CDR3 spans 15 residues.

This clonotype was detected a few times. This rearrangement joins TRBV5-1 to TRBJ2-5, with a tentative D call TRBD2 (5 bases). This CDR3 has 14 amino acids. The germline CDR1 and CDR2 sequences are SGHRS and YFSETQ. Trimming pared 0 bases from V and 6 bases from J, leaving 12 bases between. The CDR3 DNA follows: TGCGCCAGCAGCTTGGATTCGGGGTTGAAGACCCAGTACTTC. Residues: CASSLDSGLKTQYF. Full variable domain (rest looked up from reference TRBV5-1 and TRBJ2-5): KAGVTQTPRYLIKTRGQQVTLSCSPISGHRSVSWYQQTPGQGLQFLFEYFSETQRNKGNFPGRFSGRQFSNSRSEMNVSTLELGDSALYLCASSLDSGLKTQYFGPGTRLLVL.

V and J are TRBV20-1 and TRBJ1-6; no definite D call. CDR3 length: 13 residues. With 3 bases removed from V and 10 bases from J, the gap between germline ends came to 13 bases. The V gene's germline CDR1 is DFQATT and CDR2 SNEGSKA (reference sequence). The CDR3 spells CSASPSGDSPLHF. The DNA of the CDR3 is TGCAGTGCTAGTCCTTCGGGCGACTCACCCCTCCACTTT.

This chain connects TRBV6-6 to TRBJ1-3; no reliable D call. The CDR3 totals 15 residues. Germline V lookup: CDR1 MNHNY, CDR2 SVGAGI (reference sequence). V was pared by 0 bases and J by 8 bases, with 14 bases between. CDR3 nucleotide sequence: TGTGCCAGCAGTTACTCGGTAGAACGCGGTGACACCATATATTTT. As protein: CASSYSVERGDTIYF.

The chain joins TRBV6-2 or TRBV6-3 to TRBJ2-1; 7 bases map to TRBD2. V shed 7 bases, J shed 2 bases, and the junction held 5 bases outside the gene matches. CDR3 length: 14 amino acids. Germline CDR1 reads MNHEY; CDR2 reads SVGEGT. CDR3 nucleotide sequence: TGTGCCAGCATTAAGCGGGACGCCTACAATGAGCAGTTCTTC. This gives the protein CASIKRDAYNEQFF.

This clonotype was observed at least ten times. The rearrangement joins TRBV20-1 to TRBJ2-5; 14 bases map to TRBD2. The J segment lost 1 base and the V segment lost 6 bases, leaving 7 bases of the junction unmatched. Looked up from germline, CDR1 is DFQATT and CDR2 is SNEGSKA (reference sequence). CDR3 length equals 16 residues. The CDR3 spells CSARLAGGSFQETQYF. The CDR3 coding sequence is TGCAGTGCCCGACTAGCGGGAGGGTCCTTCCAAGAGACCCAGTACTTC.

This clonotype was recorded at least ten times. The chain couples TRBV6-1 to TRBJ2-2; D gene uncertain. The CDR3 is 12 amino acids. With 7 bases removed from V and 5 bases from J, the gap between germline ends came to 8 bases. The germline V gene encodes CDR1 MNHNS and CDR2 SASEGT. CDR3 sequence (DNA): TGTGCCAGCATAAGCAGTACCGGGGAGCTGTTTTTT. Translating gives CASISSTGELFF.

This clonotype was recorded many times. The chain joins TRBV12-5 to TRBJ1-2; TRBD1 matches 7 bases. Trimming cost V 6 bases and J 10 bases; bases outside gene matches: 8. The germline V gene encodes CDR1 LGHNT and CDR2 FRNRAP. This CDR3 has 12 residues. CDR3 amino acids: CASGWAGGDYTF. DNA for the CDR3: TGTGCTAGTGGGTGGGCAGGGGGAGACTACACCTTC.

This clonotype has at least ten counts. CDR3 nucleotides: TGCGCCAGCTCGGGCACACAGGGTAGGCCTGAAGCTTTCTTT. This translates into CASSGTQGRPEAFF. The V gene is TRBV5-1, the J gene TRBJ1-1; the D gene is possibly TRBD1 (6 bases). CDR3 length: 14 amino acids. V lost 7 bases, J lost 6 bases, and 19 bases lay in between. Germline V gene lookup returns CDR1 SGHRS and CDR2 YFSETQ.

This clonotype has a handful of counts. The rearrangement uses TRBV29-1 and TRBJ1-2, with no clear D. The CDR3 is 14 residues long. Germline V gives CDR1 SQVTM, CDR2 ANQGSEA. V shed 0 bases and J shed 4 bases, with 12 bases lying between them. In DNA form, the CDR3 reads TGCAGCGTTGAAGATCCGCGTAAATCCTATGGCTACACCTTC. Protein sequence: CSVEDPRKSYGYTF. The full variable domain, rest sourced from reference TRBV29-1 and TRBJ1-2, is SAVISQKPSRDICQRGTSLTIQCQVDSQVTMMFWYRQQPGQSLTLIATANQGSEATYESGFVIDKFPISRPNLTFSTLTVSNMSPEDSSIYLCSVEDPRKSYGYTFGSGTRLTVV.

This clonotype has only a few counts. A much more abundant neighbour one base away suggests this may be a read error. The chain uses TRBV12-3 or TRBV12-4 and TRBJ2-7; 9 bases line up with TRBD1. CDR3 length: 14 residues. The J segment lost 7 bases and the V segment lost 7 bases, leaving 11 bases of the junction unmatched. The CDR3 loop reads CASTAGTGFDEQYF. In DNA, the CDR3 is TGTGCCAGCACCGCCGGGACAGGGTTCGATGAGCAGTACTTC.

The chain combines TRBV2 with TRBJ2-3; TRBD2 aligns across 12 bases. Germline values: CDR1 SNHLY, CDR2 FYNNEI. V shed 6 bases, J shed 1 base, and the junction held 11 bases outside the gene matches. The length of the CDR3 is 18 residues. The CDR3 loop reads CASSLVLAGGPGTDTQYF. As DNA, the CDR3 is TGTGCCAGCAGCTTGGTTCTAGCGGGAGGGCCGGGCACAGATACGCAGTATTTT.

This clonotype was observed at least ten times. The chain couples TRBV18 to TRBJ2-3, with D unclear. The germline V gene encodes CDR1 KGHSH and CDR2 LQKENI. The length of the CDR3 is 12 residues. The V end lost 2 bases, the J end lost 4 bases, and 4 bases lay between the germline ends. CDR3 DNA: TGTGCCAGCTCACCATTGGCAGATACGCAGTATTTT. Translated: CASSPLADTQYF.

A remark on this clonotype: The junction departs from germline at one end; a sequencing error may be responsible. J is TRBJ2-5 and V is TRBV20-1, with 9 bases aligning to TRBD2. The length of the CDR3 is 15 residues. Germline V CDR1 and CDR2: DFQATT, SNEGSKA (reference sequence). The CDR3 reads CSASETSGGTGTHYF. CDR3 nucleotides: TGCAGTGCTAGTGAGACTAGCGGAGGGACTGGGACCCATTACTTC.

There are many counts of this clonotype. The chain is built from TRBV20-1 and TRBJ2-3; TRBD2 aligns across 11 bases. Germline V gene data show CDR1 as DFQATT and CDR2 as SNEGSKA (reference sequence). V lost 5 bases to trimming and J lost 10 bases; unmatched junction nucleotides: 14. This CDR3 has 15 amino acids. CDR3 sequence reads: CSALLAGGAKVSQYF. The CDR3 DNA reads TGCAGTGCTCTTCTAGCGGGGGGCGCTAAGGTCTCGCAGTATTTT.

This clonotype was recorded at least ten times. The chain uses TRBV10-2 and TRBJ2-7; 15 bases agree with TRBD2. The CDR3 length is 15 residues. In germline, CDR1 is WSHSY, CDR2 SAAADI. The junction had 5 bases not matched to a gene; V was cut back by 4 bases and J by 7 bases. The CDR3 protein is CASSAGTSGRFEQYV. Here the CDR3 DNA reads TGCGCCAGCAGTGCCGGGACTAGCGGGAGGTTTGAGCAGTACGTC.

This clonotype came up a few times. This sequence joins TRBV7-2 and TRBJ2-7; no clear D gene. The CDR3 sequence is 13 residues long. Trimming removed 2 bases at V and 1 base at J, with 6 bases between. The germline V gene has CDR1 SGHTA and CDR2 FQGNSA. The CDR3 loop reads CASSLPWSYEQYV. The CDR3 DNA is TGTGCCAGCAGCTTACCGTGGTCCTACGAGCAGTACGTC.

There are many counts of this clonotype. The gene calls are TRBV6-1 and TRBJ2-5, with TRBD1 as a possible D gene (6 bases). CDR1 MNHNS and CDR2 SASEGT come from the germline V gene. The CDR3 sequence is 15 residues long. Trimming took 6 bases from V and 1 from J, leaving 15 bases between them. CDR3 DNA: TGTGCCAGCAGATTCAGTCGGACAGCCCAAGAGACCCAGTACTTC. Protein sequence: CASRFSRTAQETQYF.

This clonotype was counted many times. This sequence joins TRBV11-2 and TRBJ2-1; the D gene is possibly TRBD2 (6 bases). Germline V lookup: CDR1 SGHAT, CDR2 FQNNGV. Trimming removed 1 base at V and 8 bases at J, with 15 bases between. There are 15 residues in the CDR3. The CDR3 loop reads CASSLGAGSPHEQFF. CDR3 sequence (DNA): TGTGCCAGCAGCTTAGGGGCGGGATCCCCTCATGAGCAGTTCTTC.

There are many counts of this clonotype. The J gene is TRBJ2-1, the V gene TRBV27, with 8 bases identical to TRBD2. The length of the CDR3 is 17 residues. The V gene's germline CDR1 is MNHEY and CDR2 SMNVEV (reference sequence). Trimming took 7 bases from V and 8 from J; bases not matched to a gene: 19. The CDR3 DNA is TGTGCCAGCACCCACCTAGGGGTTAGCGGGAATTCAGATGAGCAGTTCTTC. It is translated as CASTHLGVSGNSDEQFF.